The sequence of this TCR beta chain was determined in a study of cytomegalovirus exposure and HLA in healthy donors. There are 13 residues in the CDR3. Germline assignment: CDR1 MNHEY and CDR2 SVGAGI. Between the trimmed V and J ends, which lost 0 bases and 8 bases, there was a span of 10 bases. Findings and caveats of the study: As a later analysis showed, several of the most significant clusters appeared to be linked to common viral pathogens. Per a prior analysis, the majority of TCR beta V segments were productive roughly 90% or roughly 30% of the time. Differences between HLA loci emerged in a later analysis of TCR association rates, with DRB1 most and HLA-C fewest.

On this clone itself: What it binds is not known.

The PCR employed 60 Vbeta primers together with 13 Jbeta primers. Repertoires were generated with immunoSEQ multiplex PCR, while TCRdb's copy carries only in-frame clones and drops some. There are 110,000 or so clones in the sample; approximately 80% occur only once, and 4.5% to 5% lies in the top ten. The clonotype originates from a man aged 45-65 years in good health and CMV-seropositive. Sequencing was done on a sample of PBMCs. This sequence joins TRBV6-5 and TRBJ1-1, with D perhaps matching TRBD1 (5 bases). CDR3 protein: CASSYSSREEAFF. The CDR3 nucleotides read TGTGCCAGCAGTTACTCGAGCAGGGAAGAAGCTTTCTTT.